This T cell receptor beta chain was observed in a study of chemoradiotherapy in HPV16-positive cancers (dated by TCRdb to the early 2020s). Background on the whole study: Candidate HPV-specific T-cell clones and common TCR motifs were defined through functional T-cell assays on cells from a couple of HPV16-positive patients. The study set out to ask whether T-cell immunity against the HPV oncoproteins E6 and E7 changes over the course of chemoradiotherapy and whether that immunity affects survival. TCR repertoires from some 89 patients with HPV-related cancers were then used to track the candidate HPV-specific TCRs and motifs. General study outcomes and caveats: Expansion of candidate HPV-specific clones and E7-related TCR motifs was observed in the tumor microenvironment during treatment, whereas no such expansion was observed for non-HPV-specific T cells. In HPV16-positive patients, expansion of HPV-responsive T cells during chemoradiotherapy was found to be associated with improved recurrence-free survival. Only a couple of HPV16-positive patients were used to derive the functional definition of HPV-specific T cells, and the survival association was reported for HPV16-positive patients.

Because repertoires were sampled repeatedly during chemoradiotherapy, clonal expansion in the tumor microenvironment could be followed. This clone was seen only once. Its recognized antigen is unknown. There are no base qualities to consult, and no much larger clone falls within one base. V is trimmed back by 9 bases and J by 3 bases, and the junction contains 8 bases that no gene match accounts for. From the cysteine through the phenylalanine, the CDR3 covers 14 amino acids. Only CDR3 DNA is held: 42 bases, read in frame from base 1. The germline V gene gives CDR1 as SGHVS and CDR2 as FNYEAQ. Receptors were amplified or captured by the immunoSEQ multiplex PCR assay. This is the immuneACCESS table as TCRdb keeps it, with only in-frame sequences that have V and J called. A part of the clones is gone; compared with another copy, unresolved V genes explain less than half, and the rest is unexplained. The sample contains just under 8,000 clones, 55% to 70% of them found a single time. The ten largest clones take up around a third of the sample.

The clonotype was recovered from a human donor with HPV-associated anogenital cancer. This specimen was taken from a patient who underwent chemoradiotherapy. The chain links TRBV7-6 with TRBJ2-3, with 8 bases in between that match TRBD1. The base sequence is TGTGCCAGTTCCCGTAGACAGGGGACAGATACGCAGTATTTT. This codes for CASSRRQGTDTQYF. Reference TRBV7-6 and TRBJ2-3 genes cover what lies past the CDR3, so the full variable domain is GAGVSQSPRYKVTKRGQDVALRCDPISGHVSLYWYRQALGQGPEFLTYFNYEAQQDKSGLPNDRFSAERPEGSISTLTIQRTEQRDSAMYRCASSRRQGTDTQYFGPGTRLTVL.